This T cell receptor beta chain stems from a study of blood T cell repertoires in COVID-19. Background on the study: Both acute and convalescent COVID-19 samples were obtained from the United States, Italy and Spain. Sources were T cells, B-cell-depleted T cells, or PBMCs; the material itself was cDNA or gDNA.

It was within 2 weeks before study entry that exposed participants met a COVID-19 case. The germline CDR1 and CDR2 sequences are LNHDA and SQIVND (reference sequence). Trimming removed 3 bases from V and 5 bases from J, with 14 bases in between. The CDR3 extends over 15 amino acids. Original methodology: Scientists estimated how many nucleated cells there were by amplifying reference gene primers. Repertoires were generated with immunoSEQ multiplex PCR, while TCRdb's copy carries only in-frame clones and drops some. The V and J calls and clone size were taken over from that table, and D and trimming were inferred from the DNA. Of 150,000 to 200,000 clones listed, around 80% are singletons.

The TCR comes from a man between 65 and 79 years old who had been exposed to COVID-19. The gene calls are TRBV19 and TRBJ1-5; D is perhaps TRBD1 (5 bases). The sequencing sample was made of PBMCs or T cells enriched from blood (not recorded which). The CDR3: CASSIPGHGDQPQHF. DNA of the CDR3: TGTGCCAGTAGTATCCCCGGACATGGCGATCAGCCCCAGCATTTT.